This record concerns one T cell receptor beta chain sequence. This sample was taken from a study of blood T cell repertoires in COVID-19. The study assigned cohorts using participant-reported clinical history. Sequencing used immunoSEQ multiplex PCR; TCRdb keeps in-frame clones, though not all of them. Of about 430,000 clones listed, nearly 90% are singletons. With 6 bases removed from V and 4 bases from J, the gap between germline ends came to 18 bases. Germline CDR1 WSHSY, CDR2 SAAADI. CDR3 length equals 15 residues. The source material was PBMCs or T cells enriched from blood (not recorded which). The TCR was taken from a woman between 18 and 29 years old who had been exposed to COVID-19. V and J are TRBV10-2 and TRBJ1-2, with a possible D match to TRBD1 (6 bases). The CDR3 protein is CASSPTWTVGYGYTF. The CDR3 region has the DNA TGCGCCAGCAGCCCAACGTGGACAGTCGGCTATGGCTACACCTTC.